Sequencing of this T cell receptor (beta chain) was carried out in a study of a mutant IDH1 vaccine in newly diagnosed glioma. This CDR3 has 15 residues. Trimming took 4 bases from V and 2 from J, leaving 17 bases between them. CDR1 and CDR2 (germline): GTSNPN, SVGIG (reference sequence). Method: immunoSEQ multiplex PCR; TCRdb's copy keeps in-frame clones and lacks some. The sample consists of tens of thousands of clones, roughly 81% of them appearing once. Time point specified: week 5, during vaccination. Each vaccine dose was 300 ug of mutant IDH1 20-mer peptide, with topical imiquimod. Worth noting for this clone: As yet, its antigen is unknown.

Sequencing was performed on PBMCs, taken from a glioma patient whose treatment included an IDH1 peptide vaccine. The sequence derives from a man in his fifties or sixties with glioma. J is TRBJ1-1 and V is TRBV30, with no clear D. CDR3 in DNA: TGTGCCTGGACAGGTCGCCTCACCTCTAACACTGAAGCTTTCTTT. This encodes CAWTGRLTSNTEAFF. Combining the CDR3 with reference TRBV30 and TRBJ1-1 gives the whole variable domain SQTIHQWPATLVQPVGSPLSLECTVEGTSNPNLYWYRQAAGRGLQLLFYSVGIGQISSEVPQNLSASRPQDRQFILSSKKLLLSDSGFYLCAWTGRLTSNTEAFFGQGTRLTVV.